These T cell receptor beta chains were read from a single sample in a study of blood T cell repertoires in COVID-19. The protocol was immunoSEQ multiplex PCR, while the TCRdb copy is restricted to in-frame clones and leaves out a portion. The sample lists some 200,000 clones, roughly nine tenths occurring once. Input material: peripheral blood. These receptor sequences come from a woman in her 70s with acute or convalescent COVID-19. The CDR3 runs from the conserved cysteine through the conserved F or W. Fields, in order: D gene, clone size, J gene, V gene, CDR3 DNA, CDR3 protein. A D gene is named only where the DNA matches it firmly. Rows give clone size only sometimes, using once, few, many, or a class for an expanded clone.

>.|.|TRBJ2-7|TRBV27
TGTGCCAGCAGCCCGGTACCCCCGTACGAGCAGTACTTC
CASSPVPPYEQYF
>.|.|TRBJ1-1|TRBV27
TGTGCCAGCGATTCTCCTACACTCCAGGGATTGAACACTGAAGCTTTCTTT
CASDSPTLQGLNTEAFF
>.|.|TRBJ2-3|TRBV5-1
TGCGCCAGCAGCTTGGAACAGCGGGCTAGCACAGATACGCAGTATTTT
CASSLEQRASTDTQYF
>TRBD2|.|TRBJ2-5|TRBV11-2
TGTGCCAGCAGCCCCAGACTAGCGGGCTCACAAGAGACCCAGTACTTC
CASSPRLAGSQETQYF
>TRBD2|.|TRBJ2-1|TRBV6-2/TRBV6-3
TGTGCCAGCACCCCCTTGGGAGCGGGACTAGCGGGAGATGAGCAGTTCTTC
CASTPLGAGLAGDEQFF
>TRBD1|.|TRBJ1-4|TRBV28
TGTGCCAGCATCGCTGAGGGGGCAGCTAATGAAAAACTGTTTTTT
CASIAEGAANEKLFF
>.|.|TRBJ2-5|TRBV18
TGTGCCAGCTCACCCGGGGATGGGGAGACCCAGTACTTC
CASSPGDGETQYF
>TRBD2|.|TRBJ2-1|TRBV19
TGTGCCAGTAGTATGTACCGACTAGCGGGGGTGGTGTACAATGAGCAGTTCTTC
CASSMYRLAGVVYNEQFF
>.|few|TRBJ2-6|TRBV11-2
TGTGCCAGCAGCTTAGATCCCATGCGAGACTCTGGGGCCAACGTCCTGACTTTC
CASSLDPMRDSGANVLTF
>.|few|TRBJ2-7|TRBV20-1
TGCAGTGCTAGTGGTACGGGGATCTCCTACGAGCAGTACTTC
CSASGTGISYEQYF
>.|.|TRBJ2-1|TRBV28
TGTGCCAGCAGCTTTACCAGGGCTAGTAGAAAGTTCTTC
CASSFTRASRKFF
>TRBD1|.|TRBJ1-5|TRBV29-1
TGCAGCGTTGGATCCGGGACAGGGATCGGTCAGCCCCAGCATTTT
CSVGSGTGIGQPQHF
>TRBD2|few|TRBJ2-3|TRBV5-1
TGCGCCAGCAGCTTCTCTAGCGGCGGACCCCTGGATACGCAGTATTTT
CASSFSSGGPLDTQYF
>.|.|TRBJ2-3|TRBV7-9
TGTGCCAGCAGCTCAGACAACGGCGCCACAGATACGCAGTATTTT
CASSSDNGATDTQYF
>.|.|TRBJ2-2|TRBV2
TGTGCCAGCAGTGAACCTCAGACGAAGCATGCGGTCAACGGGGAGCTGTTTTTT
CASSEPQTKHAVNGELFF